A single sample is the source of the 8 T cell receptor beta chains below, sequenced in a study of control samples from healthy donors and cancer patients. Method: immunoSEQ multiplex PCR; TCRdb's copy keeps in-frame clones and lacks some. The sample consists of around 200,000 clones, roughly 94% of them appearing once. Specimen: blood. These TCRs come from a man in his fifties in good health.

The V and J genes are TRBV9 and TRBJ2-6; TRBD1 aligns across 12 bases. Per germline, CDR1 SGDLS and CDR2 YYNGEE. The CDR3 is 18 residues long. The V segment lost 6 bases and the J segment 2 bases; nucleotides outside the gene matches: 9. DNA for the CDR3: TGTGCCAGCAACCTTGGGGACAGGGGGCTTACTGGGGCCAACGTCCTGACTTTC. This sequence encodes CASNLGDRGLTGANVLTF. The full variable domain, its missing parts supplied by reference TRBV9 and TRBJ2-6, is DSGVTQTPKHLITATGQRVTLRCSPRSGDLSVYWYQQSLDQGLQFLIQYYNGEERAKGNILERFSAQQFPDLHSELNLSSLELGDSALYFCASNLGDRGLTGANVLTFGAGSRLTVL.

The CDR3 DNA sequence: TGTGCCAGCAGTGTCGGATTGAACACTGAAGCTTTCTTT. Protein product: CASSVGLNTEAFF. The chain couples TRBV2 to TRBJ1-1; D ambiguous. In germline, CDR1 is SNHLY, CDR2 FYNNEI. Trimming took 4 bases from V and 0 from J, leaving 6 bases between them. This CDR3 comprises 13 residues. Full variable domain (rest looked up from reference TRBV2 and TRBJ1-1): EPEVTQTPSHQVTQMGQEVILRCVPISNHLYFYWYRQILGQKVEFLVSFYNNEISEKSEIFDDQFSVERPDGSNFTLKIRSTKLEDSAMYFCASSVGLNTEAFFGQGTRLTVV.

This chain uses TRBV5-5 with TRBJ2-7; no clear D gene. The CDR3 is 14 residues long. Trimming took 4 bases from V and 3 from J, leaving 14 bases between them. Germline V gene lookup returns CDR1 SGHKS and CDR2 YYEKEE (reference sequence). The CDR3, as DNA: TGTGCCAGCAGCGTCGGTGTGGTGGGCTACGAGCAGTACGTC. Residues: CASSVGVVGYEQYV.

This chain links TRBV6-2 or TRBV6-3 with TRBJ2-5; possibly TRBD1 for D (5 bases). V was cut by 6 bases and J by 7 bases, with 12 bases left in between. Germline loops: CDR1 MNHEY, CDR2 SVGEGT. This CDR3 contains 12 residues. The CDR3 DNA reads TGTGCCAGCAGCCTCACAGGTGGGACCCAGTACTTC. This sequence encodes CASSLTGGTQYF.

Worth noting for this clone: The same CDR3 also results from other DNA sequences found in this sample. CDR3 DNA: TGTGCCAGCAGTTACTCCGGTGATTCACCCCTCCACTTT. This translates into CASSYSGDSPLHF. The chain uses TRBV6-5 and TRBJ1-6, with D unclear. Germline values: CDR1 MNHEY, CDR2 SVGAGI. Deletions cut 0 bases from V and 8 bases from J, with 5 bases between. The CDR3 totals 13 residues.

The rearrangement joins TRBV6-5 to TRBJ2-7, with D unresolved. CDR1 and CDR2 from the germline V gene are MNHEY and SVGAGI. There are 11 residues in the CDR3. V was trimmed by 5 bases and J by 2 bases, leaving 4 bases between them. CDR3 coding DNA: TGTGCCAGCAGTCGTACCTACGAGCAGTACTTC. This codes for CASSRTYEQYF.

The V and J genes are TRBV28 and TRBJ1-1; no clear D. Trimming pared 2 bases from V and 0 bases from J, leaving 13 bases between. Germline loops: CDR1 MDHEN, CDR2 SYDVKM. This CDR3 contains 16 residues. Here the CDR3 DNA reads TGTGCCAGCAGTTTAGGCGGTGCCGGGCTGAACACTGAAGCTTTCTTT. Its translation is CASSLGGAGLNTEAFF.

The chain uses TRBV19 and TRBJ1-2; D might be TRBD1 (5 bases). The CDR3 runs to 13 residues. V was trimmed by 7 bases and J by 7 bases, leaving 16 bases between them. CDR1 and CDR2 from the germline V gene are LNHDA and SQIVND (reference sequence). DNA of the CDR3: TGTGCCAGTAAATCTTTGGGGGTCGCTGGCTACACCTTC. It codes for CASKSLGVAGYTF.